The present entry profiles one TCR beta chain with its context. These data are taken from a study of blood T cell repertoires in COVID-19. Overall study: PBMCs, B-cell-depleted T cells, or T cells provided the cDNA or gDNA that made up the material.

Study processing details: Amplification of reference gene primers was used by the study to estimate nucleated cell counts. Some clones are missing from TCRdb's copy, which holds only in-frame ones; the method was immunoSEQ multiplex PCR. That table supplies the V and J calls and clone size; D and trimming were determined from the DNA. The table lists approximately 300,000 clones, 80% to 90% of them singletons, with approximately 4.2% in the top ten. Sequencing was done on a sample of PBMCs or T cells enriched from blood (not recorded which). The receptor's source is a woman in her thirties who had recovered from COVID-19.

The chain's CDR3 is CASSAATGQAWVPLHF. The CDR3 DNA follows: TGTGCCAGCAGCGCTGCCACGGGACAGGCCTGGGTACCCCTCCACTTT. The chain employs TRBV9 and TRBJ1-6; 8 bases are a match to TRBD1. J gave up 12 bases and V 3 bases, and 14 bases lay outside the gene matches. The length of the CDR3 is 16 residues. Germline CDR1 is SGDLS and CDR2 is YYNGEE.